This T cell receptor beta chain appears in the sequencing data of a study of cytomegalovirus exposure and HLA in healthy donors. Study findings and constraints: On later analysis, the bulk of CMV-associated TCR beta chains appeared to be HLA-restricted. Analyses of presence and absence presupposed an approximately uniform sequencing depth across donors. Several of the most significant clusters appeared, in a later analysis, to be linked to common viral pathogens. Researchers catalogued 160 or so TCR beta chains as cytomegalovirus-associated.

PCR used 60 Vbeta primers and 13 Jbeta primers. Sequenced by immunoSEQ multiplex PCR; TCRdb stores in-frame clones only, minus some. The data hold fewer than 200,000 clones, with about 71% observed a single time. As for this clone: Its antigen is still unknown.

Sequencing was performed on PBMCs. This clonotype was obtained from a man aged 45 to 65 in good health and CMV-seronegative.

The CDR3 DNA follows: TGTGCCAGCACCATGGGGGACAGACAAAATCAGCCCCAGCATTTT. Translated, it gives CASTMGDRQNQPQHF. The chain is built from TRBV28 and TRBJ1-5; 7 bases agree with TRBD1. The CDR3 is 15 residues long. From germline, CDR1 is MDHEN and CDR2 SYDVKM. J lost 4 bases, V lost 7 bases, and 10 bases had no gene match.